What follows are 25 T cell receptor beta chains derived from one specimen sequenced in a study of T cell responses to AZD1222 COVID-19 vaccine. Only in-frame clones appear in the TCRdb table, and some are missing; sequencing was by immunoSEQ multiplex PCR. The table includes more than 140,000 clones, around nine tenths detected once. The sample consisted of peripheral blood, taken on day 0 of AZD1222 vaccination. These receptors were collected from an adult in good health.

The chain joins TRBV6-5 to TRBJ1-2; 9 nucleotides agree with TRBD1. The CDR3 has 14 residues. Germline CDR1 is MNHEY and CDR2 is SVGAGI. V shed 4 bases and J 2 bases; nucleotides not matched to a gene: 2. This chain's CDR3 is CASSWGTGNYGYTF. In DNA, the CDR3 is TGTGCCAGCAGTTGGGGGACAGGGAACTATGGCTACACCTTC.

The chain couples TRBV7-3 to TRBJ2-3, with a tentative D call TRBD2 (6 bases). Germline V gene sequence: CDR1 SGHTA, CDR2 FQGTGA. Trimming removed 4 bases from V and 2 bases from J, with 13 bases in between. The CDR3 spans 15 residues. The CDR3 DNA reads TGTGCCAGCAGCTCAGGGACTCCCCCCACAGATACGCAGTATTTT. Translated: CASSSGTPPTDTQYF.

This chain uses TRBV3-1 (or the pseudogene TRBV3-2) with TRBJ2-3, with 9 nucleotides matching TRBD1. There are 18 residues in the CDR3. Germline CDR1 reads LGHDT; CDR2 reads YNNKEL (reference sequence). With 0 bases clipped from V and 4 bases from J, the junction kept 11 bases outside the gene matches. Written as DNA, the CDR3 is TGTGCCAGCAGCCAAGAAGTCCCGGGACAGGGTGTCCCAGATACGCAGTATTTT. Protein product: CASSQEVPGQGVPDTQYF.

The chain employs TRBV28 and TRBJ1-1; D call uncertain. The CDR3 is made up of 11 amino acids. CDR1 is MDHEN, CDR2 SYDVKM, per germline. The CDR3 protein is CGSTMNTEAFF. The CDR3 DNA reads TGTGGATCCACCATGAACACTGAAGCTTTCTTT.

V and J are TRBV5-1 and TRBJ1-3, with no clear D. The CDR3 sequence is 11 residues long. Trimming stripped 3 bases from V and 9 bases from J, with 7 bases between. Germline CDR1 is SGHRS and CDR2 is YFSETQ. This CDR3 reads CASSYLGTIYF. The DNA of the CDR3 is TGCGCCAGCAGCTACCTTGGCACCATATATTTT.

This chain uses TRBV6-1 with TRBJ2-3, with 12 bases aligning to TRBD2. V was pared by 2 bases and J by 6 bases, with 6 bases of the junction left unmatched. Germline loops: CDR1 MNHNS, CDR2 SASEGT. CDR3 length: 16 amino acids. The CDR3 is CASSENPSGRADTQYF. CDR3 nucleotide sequence: TGTGCCAGCAGTGAAAATCCTAGCGGGAGGGCGGATACGCAGTATTTT.

The chain uses TRBV5-6 and TRBJ1-1; tentative D call: TRBD1 (5 bases). V dropped 4 bases and J dropped 1 base, with 11 bases sitting between them. The CDR3 has 14 residues. Germline CDR1 and CDR2: SGHDT and YYEEEE. CDR3 coding DNA: TGTGCCAGCAGCACCGGACACCCGAACACTGAAGCTTTCTTT. As protein: CASSTGHPNTEAFF.

The chain joins TRBV9 to TRBJ1-1, with a tentative D call TRBD1 (5 bases). This CDR3 contains 13 residues. Germline loops: CDR1 SGDLS, CDR2 YYNGEE. The germline V and J ends were trimmed by 0 bases and 5 bases, with 8 bases remaining between them. CDR3: CASSVGQRTEAFF. The CDR3, as DNA: TGTGCCAGCAGCGTAGGACAGAGGACTGAAGCTTTCTTT.

This chain connects TRBV18 to TRBJ2-7; D gene ambiguous. The CDR3 sequence is 15 residues long. The V gene lost 1 base and the J gene lost 5 bases, with 15 bases spanning the gap. The germline V gene has CDR1 KGHSH and CDR2 LQKENI. CDR3 sequence reads: CASSPQPPPTDEQYF. The CDR3 DNA reads TGTGCCAGCTCACCACAGCCCCCACCGACCGACGAGCAGTACTTC.

J is TRBJ2-1 and V is TRBV28; D might be TRBD2 (6 bases). The CDR3 has 14 amino acids. CDR1 and CDR2 from the germline V gene are MDHEN and SYDVKM. V lost 6 bases, J lost 15 bases, and 24 bases lay in between. The CDR3 spells CASSPGVGRLQRFF. In nucleotides, the CDR3 is TGTGCCAGCAGCCCGGGGGTGGGGCGGTTGCAAAGGTTCTTC.

The chain has TRBV2 and TRBJ2-7; 10 positions match TRBD1. V lost 6 bases and J lost 3; bases outside the gene matches: 8. The length of the CDR3 is 15 residues. The germline V gene encodes CDR1 SNHLY and CDR2 FYNNEI. The CDR3 sequence: CASSPKTGGFYEQYF. The CDR3 region has the DNA TGTGCCAGCAGCCCTAAGACAGGGGGCTTCTACGAGCAGTACTTC.

The rearrangement uses TRBV9 and TRBJ1-2; D call uncertain. Trimming took off 0 bases at V and 4 bases at J, with 13 bases between the two ends. CDR3 length: 15 residues. Looked up from germline, CDR1 is SGDLS and CDR2 is YYNGEE. Here the CDR3 DNA reads TGTGCCAGCAGCGTAGCTGGTTCCGGGAGCTATGGCTACACCTTC. As protein: CASSVAGSGSYGYTF.

This CDR3 reads CAWSVQGGRSQPQHF. CDR3 DNA: TGTGCCTGGAGTGTACAAGGGGGTAGGAGTCAGCCCCAGCATTTT. The chain carries TRBV30 and TRBJ1-5, with D possibly TRBD1 on 6 matching bases. In germline, CDR1 is GTSNPN, CDR2 SVGIG (reference sequence). The CDR3 length is 15 residues. The V and J ends lost 0 bases and 6 bases respectively, with 15 bases between them.

The J gene is TRBJ2-3, the V gene TRBV19; TRBD1 matches at 9 bases. CDR3 length: 14 amino acids. Germline V gives CDR1 LNHDA, CDR2 SQIVND (reference sequence). V lost 8 bases and J lost 1; bases outside the gene matches: 4. In DNA form, the CDR3 reads TGTGCCAGTCAAAGGACAGGGGGCACAGATACGCAGTATTTT. This translates into CASQRTGGTDTQYF.

The chain recombines TRBV7-3 with TRBJ2-7, with 9 bases fitting TRBD1. This CDR3 is 13 amino acids long. The trim removed 3 bases at V and 6 bases at J, leaving 3 bases unmatched. Germline CDR1 is SGHTA and CDR2 is FQGTGA. For the CDR3, the DNA is TGTGCCAGCAGCTTGGGACAGGGAGGCGAGCAGTACTTC. Translation gives CASSLGQGGEQYF. Complete variable domain (other parts from reference TRBV7-3 and TRBJ2-7): GAGVSQTPSNKVTEKGKYVELRCDPISGHTALYWYRQSLGQGPEFLIYFQGTGAADDSGLPNDRFFAVRPEGSVSTLKIQRTERGDSAVYLCASSLGQGGEQYFGPGTRLTVT.

The chain carries TRBV11-2 and TRBJ1-6, with D unclear. The CDR3 has 14 residues. Trimming removed 2 bases at V and 6 bases at J, with 8 bases between. The V gene's germline CDR1 is SGHAT and CDR2 FQNNGV. CDR3 DNA sequence: TGTGCCAGCAGCTTAACAGCCTCTAATTCACCCCTCCACTTT. It translates to CASSLTASNSPLHF.

The CDR3 sequence is CASSSGNTIYF. CDR3 DNA: TGTGCCAGCAGCTCTGGAAACACCATATATTTT. V usage is TRBV7-9 and J usage is TRBJ1-3; no clear D. Germline V gives CDR1 SEHNR, CDR2 FQNEAQ (reference sequence). This CDR3 contains 11 residues. With 4 bases removed from V and 2 bases from J, the gap between germline ends came to 0 bases.

V is TRBV28 and J is TRBJ1-1; D remains unclear. The V end lost 10 bases, the J end lost 0 bases, and 12 bases lay between the germline ends. Germline CDR1 and CDR2: MDHEN and SYDVKM. There are 13 residues in the CDR3. The CDR3 region is CATTRPMNTEAFF. In DNA form, the CDR3 reads TGTGCCACCACGCGGCCAATGAACACTGAAGCTTTCTTT.

The V and J genes are TRBV19 and TRBJ2-1; tentatively, D is TRBD2 (5 bases). The V gene's germline CDR1 is LNHDA and CDR2 SQIVND (reference sequence). CDR3 length: 15 residues. Trimming took off 6 bases at V and 0 bases at J, with 12 bases between the two ends. The CDR3 region is CASSRTSGSYNEQFF. The CDR3, as DNA: TGTGCCAGTAGCAGGACCAGCGGCTCCTACAATGAGCAGTTCTTC.

The chain joins TRBV20-1 to TRBJ1-2; tentative D call: TRBD1 (5 bases). Germline CDR1 is DFQATT and CDR2 is SNEGSKA (reference sequence). This CDR3 has 11 amino acids. The CDR3 protein is CSPTVGDGYTF. As DNA, the CDR3 is TGCAGCCCGACCGTGGGGGATGGCTACACCTTC.

V is TRBV7-9 and J is TRBJ2-1; 11 nucleotides align to TRBD2. The J segment lost 10 bases and the V segment lost 5 bases, leaving 13 bases of the junction unmatched. There are 16 residues in the CDR3. Per germline, CDR1 SEHNR and CDR2 FQNEAQ (reference sequence). The CDR3, as DNA: TGTGCCAGCAGCCGGCCCGGGACTAGCGGAAGTAGGGAGCAGTTCTTC. Amino acids: CASSRPGTSGSREQFF.

This clone occurred once. V gene TRBV7-8 combines with J gene TRBJ1-1; 8 bases align to TRBD1. The CDR3 covers 14 residues. The V segment lost 5 bases and the J segment 5 bases; nucleotides outside the gene matches: 7. Per germline, CDR1 SGHVS and CDR2 FQNEAQ. CDR3 nucleotide sequence: TGTGCCAGCAGCCAGTACAGGGGGAGGACTGAAGCTTTCTTT. Translation gives CASSQYRGRTEAFF.

The J gene is TRBJ1-6, the V gene TRBV28; no firm D call. The CDR3 spans 14 residues. Germline CDR1 MDHEN, CDR2 SYDVKM. V gave up 4 bases and J gave up 6 bases, with 10 bases separating them. The DNA for the CDR3 is TGTGCCAGCAGTTGGAGGGTCTCTAATTCACCCCTCCACTTT. Translation gives CASSWRVSNSPLHF.

The rearrangement links TRBV5-6 to TRBJ1-1; unclear D gene. V gave up 1 base and J gave up 2 bases, with 3 bases separating them. Germline values: CDR1 SGHDT, CDR2 YYEEEE. There are 12 residues in the CDR3. CDR3 in DNA: TGTGCCAGCAGCTTGTATAACACTGAAGCTTTCTTT. Translated, it gives CASSLYNTEAFF.

This chain uses TRBV6-5 with TRBJ2-1, with 10 bases aligning to TRBD2. Per the germline V gene, CDR1 is MNHEY and CDR2 is SVGAGI. The V segment lost 5 bases and the J segment 12 bases; nucleotides outside the gene matches: 4. The CDR3 has 12 amino acids. The CDR3 DNA reads TGTGCCAGCAGTCTAGCGGGAGTGGTGCAGTTCTTC. Amino acids: CASSLAGVVQFF.